The rows below give T cell receptor beta chains drawn from one sample of a study of T cell repertoires in cytomegalovirus infection. Their antigens are not known. TCRdb recomputed calls from the reads with MiXCR, one row per CDR3 protein. The sample lists tens of thousands of distinct CDR3 sequences; approximately 46% were seen once. The source material was CD8+ T cells from cultured PBMCs, sampled from culture after CMV antigen stimulation. Receptors were obtained from a human donor in good health (CMV status not recorded). Some clones in this sample may be carry-over from other donors' samples. Each CDR3 is given with its conserved first and last residue. Fields, in order: V gene, clone size, J gene, CDR3 length, D gene, CDR3 DNA, CDR3 protein. A D gene is named only where the DNA matches it firmly. The size of a clone is reported for some rows only, either as once, few or many, or as a class for expanded clones.

V gene: TRBV6-2/TRBV6-3; clone size: -; J gene: TRBJ2-7; CDR3 length: 13; D gene: -; CDR3 DNA: TGTGCCAGCAGTTTTGACAGAGCCTACGAGCAGTACTTC; CDR3 protein: CASSFDRAYEQYF
V gene: TRBV11-2; clone size: many; J gene: TRBJ1-1; CDR3 length: 13; D gene: -; CDR3 DNA: TGTGCCAGCAGCCCCGCCCAGGGCACTGAAGCTTTCTTT; CDR3 protein: CASSPAQGTEAFF
V gene: TRBV7-9; clone size: -; J gene: TRBJ2-1; CDR3 length: 13; D gene: -; CDR3 DNA: TGTGCCAGCAGCTTAGTTAACCAACCTGAGCAGTTCTTC; CDR3 protein: CASSLVNQPEQFF
V gene: TRBV30; clone size: -; J gene: TRBJ1-1; CDR3 length: 13; D gene: -; CDR3 DNA: TGTGCCTGGAGTGTACTCCTGAACACTGAAGCTTTCTTT; CDR3 protein: CAWSVLLNTEAFF
V gene: TRBV6-5; clone size: few; J gene: TRBJ1-1; CDR3 length: 11; D gene: -; CDR3 DNA: TGTGCCACCTCTGACCGCAGTGGAGCTTTCTTT; CDR3 protein: CATSDRSGAFF
V gene: TRBV7-8; clone size: few; J gene: TRBJ2-1; CDR3 length: 16; D gene: -; CDR3 DNA: TGTGCCAGCAGCTTAGATCCCGGGGGTACCTACAATGAGCAGTTCTTC; CDR3 protein: CASSLDPGGTYNEQFF
V gene: TRBV7-2; clone size: few; J gene: TRBJ1-4; CDR3 length: 14; D gene: TRBD1; CDR3 DNA: TGTGCCAGCAGCTTAGTGACAGGGGGTGAAAAACTGTTTTTT; CDR3 protein: CASSLVTGGEKLFF
V gene: TRBV7-2; clone size: -; J gene: TRBJ1-1; CDR3 length: 15; D gene: -; CDR3 DNA: TGTGCCAGCAGCTTAGATTGGCTTAAGAACACTGAAGCTTTCTTT; CDR3 protein: CASSLDWLKNTEAFF
V gene: TRBV4-1; clone size: -; J gene: TRBJ2-5; CDR3 length: 17; D gene: -; CDR3 DNA: TGCGCCAGCAGCCAAGATGGGGGTCGGGGGCGCGTAAAGACCCAGTACTTC; CDR3 protein: CASSQDGGRGRVKTQYF
V gene: TRBV4-3; clone size: -; J gene: TRBJ1-1; CDR3 length: 17; D gene: -; CDR3 DNA: TGCGCCAGCAGCCATGACCCCCCGGGAGGGGTAAGGACTGAAGCTTTCTTT; CDR3 protein: CASSHDPPGGVRTEAFF
V gene: TRBV6-2/TRBV6-3; clone size: few; J gene: TRBJ2-7; CDR3 length: 15; D gene: -; CDR3 DNA: TGTGCCAGCAGTTTCCCTTCAGGGAGCTCCTACGAGCAGTACTTC; CDR3 protein: CASSFPSGSSYEQYF
V gene: TRBV28; clone size: -; J gene: TRBJ1-2; CDR3 length: 15; D gene: -; CDR3 DNA: TGTGCCAGCAGTTTCGAGGAGGCTTGGGGCTATGGCTACACCTTC; CDR3 protein: CASSFEEAWGYGYTF
V gene: TRBV7-4; clone size: -; J gene: TRBJ1-1; CDR3 length: 13; D gene: -; CDR3 DNA: TGTGCCAGCAGCCCCTTGACGAACACTGAAGCTTTCTTT; CDR3 protein: CASSPLTNTEAFF
V gene: TRBV11-1; clone size: -; J gene: TRBJ1-1; CDR3 length: 15; D gene: TRBD1; CDR3 DNA: TGTGCCAGCAGCTTATCGAGGACAGGGGGCACTGAAGCTTTCTTT; CDR3 protein: CASSLSRTGGTEAFF
V gene: TRBV12-3/TRBV12-4; clone size: -; J gene: TRBJ2-3; CDR3 length: 14; D gene: -; CDR3 DNA: TGTGCCAGCAGTGGTCTCGCGAGCACAGATACGCAGTATTTT; CDR3 protein: CASSGLASTDTQYF
V gene: TRBV12-3/TRBV12-4; clone size: -; J gene: TRBJ2-1; CDR3 length: 15; D gene: TRBD2; CDR3 DNA: TGTGCCAGCAGTTTAGCGCTAGCGGGAGGCAATGAGCAGTTCTTC; CDR3 protein: CASSLALAGGNEQFF
V gene: TRBV7-2; clone size: -; J gene: TRBJ1-5; CDR3 length: 16; D gene: TRBD1; CDR3 DNA: TGTGCCAGCAGCGATTTACCCAGGACAGGGTGGCAGCCCCAGCATTTT; CDR3 protein: CASSDLPRTGWQPQHF
V gene: TRBV7-6; clone size: -; J gene: TRBJ2-1; CDR3 length: 13; D gene: -; CDR3 DNA: TGTGCCAGCAGCTTAGGTATAGCTTATGAGCAGTTCTTC; CDR3 protein: CASSLGIAYEQFF
V gene: TRBV7-8; clone size: -; J gene: TRBJ2-3; CDR3 length: 16; D gene: -; CDR3 DNA: TGTGCCAGCAGCTCGTGGATGAGGGCTGGCACAGATACGCAGTATTTC; CDR3 protein: CASSSWMRAGTDTQYF
V gene: TRBV12-5; clone size: few; J gene: TRBJ1-4; CDR3 length: 15; D gene: TRBD1; CDR3 DNA: TGTGCTAGTGGTTGGACCGGGACAGTCGGTGAAAAACTGTTTTTT; CDR3 protein: CASGWTGTVGEKLFF
V gene: TRBV7-6; clone size: few; J gene: TRBJ2-1; CDR3 length: 15; D gene: TRBD1; CDR3 DNA: TGTGCCAGCAGCACCGGACAGGGGGGAATCAATGAGCAGTTCTTC; CDR3 protein: CASSTGQGGINEQFF
V gene: TRBV5-4; clone size: -; J gene: TRBJ2-7; CDR3 length: 13; D gene: -; CDR3 DNA: TGTGCCAGCAGCTCGGCAGACTCCTACGAGCAGTACTTC; CDR3 protein: CASSSADSYEQYF
V gene: TRBV12-3/TRBV12-4; clone size: few; J gene: TRBJ2-2; CDR3 length: 12; D gene: -; CDR3 DNA: TGTGCCAGCACCGTTAGCCCCGGGGAGCTGTTTTTT; CDR3 protein: CASTVSPGELFF
V gene: TRBV7-8; clone size: -; J gene: TRBJ2-3; CDR3 length: 18; D gene: TRBD2; CDR3 DNA: TGTGCCAGCAGACAGGGACTAGCGGGGGCGCAACCCACAGATACGCAGTATTTT; CDR3 protein: CASRQGLAGAQPTDTQYF
V gene: TRBV4-3; clone size: many; J gene: TRBJ1-6; CDR3 length: 16; D gene: -; CDR3 DNA: TGCGCCAGCAGCCAAGTCCACGACAGTTCCAATTCACCCCTCCACTTT; CDR3 protein: CASSQVHDSSNSPLHF
V gene: TRBV6-1; clone size: -; J gene: TRBJ1-5; CDR3 length: 15; D gene: -; CDR3 DNA: TGTGCCAGCAGTGAAACCGTAAGAGGGGTCGACGCCCAGCATTTT; CDR3 protein: CASSETVRGVDAQHF
V gene: TRBV25-1; clone size: -; J gene: TRBJ1-4; CDR3 length: 17; D gene: -; CDR3 DNA: TGTGCCAGCAGTGACGCTTCGGGCAGGACCACTAATGAAAAACTGTTTTTT; CDR3 protein: CASSDASGRTTNEKLFF
V gene: TRBV27; clone size: few; J gene: TRBJ2-7; CDR3 length: 13; D gene: -; CDR3 DNA: TGTGCCAGCAGTTTATCAGGGTACTACGAGCAGTACTTC; CDR3 protein: CASSLSGYYEQYF
V gene: TRBV27; clone size: few; J gene: TRBJ2-7; CDR3 length: 14; D gene: -; CDR3 DNA: TGTGCCAGTAGGGATGCCGGGATCACCGACGAGCAGTACTTC; CDR3 protein: CASRDAGITDEQYF
V gene: TRBV28; clone size: -; J gene: TRBJ2-7; CDR3 length: 16; D gene: TRBD1; CDR3 DNA: TGTGCCAGCAGTTCACCGGGACAGGGACTCTTCTACGAGCAGTACTTC; CDR3 protein: CASSSPGQGLFYEQYF
V gene: TRBV28; clone size: few; J gene: TRBJ2-3; CDR3 length: 12; D gene: -; CDR3 DNA: TGTGCCAGCAGTTTGGGCACAGATACGCAGTATTTT; CDR3 protein: CASSLGTDTQYF
V gene: TRBV7-7; clone size: -; J gene: TRBJ2-3; CDR3 length: 14; D gene: -; CDR3 DNA: TGTGCCAGCAGCCTATTCGGAGTCGCAGATACGCAGTATTTT; CDR3 protein: CASSLFGVADTQYF
V gene: TRBV7-6; clone size: once; J gene: TRBJ2-1; CDR3 length: 17; D gene: -; CDR3 DNA: TGTGCCAGCACCTGGGAGCATTGGGGGGACTCCTACAATGAGCAGTTCTTC; CDR3 protein: CASTWEHWGDSYNEQFF
V gene: TRBV5-1; clone size: -; J gene: TRBJ1-1; CDR3 length: 13; D gene: -; CDR3 DNA: TGCGCCAGCAGCTTGGATGACACAGGTGAAGCTTTCTTT; CDR3 protein: CASSLDDTGEAFF
V gene: TRBV27; clone size: -; J gene: TRBJ2-3; CDR3 length: 14; D gene: -; CDR3 DNA: TGTGCCAGCAGTTTAAGTAGCGCCTCAGATACGCAGTATTTT; CDR3 protein: CASSLSSASDTQYF
V gene: TRBV6-2/TRBV6-3; clone size: few; J gene: TRBJ2-2; CDR3 length: 13; D gene: -; CDR3 DNA: TGTGCCAGCAGTTACTTGGGAACCGGGGAGCTGTTTTTT; CDR3 protein: CASSYLGTGELFF
V gene: TRBV29-1; clone size: many; J gene: TRBJ1-1; CDR3 length: 12; D gene: -; CDR3 DNA: TGCAGCGTCTTTTCAGGGGCCACTGAAGCTTTCTTT; CDR3 protein: CSVFSGATEAFF
V gene: TRBV7-9; clone size: many; J gene: TRBJ1-1; CDR3 length: 14; D gene: -; CDR3 DNA: TGTGCCAGCAGCTTAAAAGGGGTGAACACTGAAGCTTTCTTT; CDR3 protein: CASSLKGVNTEAFF
V gene: TRBV19; clone size: -; J gene: TRBJ1-1; CDR3 length: 14; D gene: -; CDR3 DNA: TGTGCCAGTAGTATCGGAGCAGGGGTCACTGAAGCTTTCTTT; CDR3 protein: CASSIGAGVTEAFF
V gene: TRBV7-8; clone size: few; J gene: TRBJ2-1; CDR3 length: 14; D gene: -; CDR3 DNA: TGTGCCAGCAGCTTAAACGACGGCTACAATGAGCAGTTCTTC; CDR3 protein: CASSLNDGYNEQFF
V gene: TRBV4-3; clone size: -; J gene: TRBJ2-1; CDR3 length: 16; D gene: -; CDR3 DNA: TGCGCCAGCAGCGGAGCCGGGGGAGCTTTAAACAATGAGCAGTTCTTC; CDR3 protein: CASSGAGGALNNEQFF
V gene: TRBV7-2; clone size: -; J gene: TRBJ2-7; CDR3 length: 13; D gene: -; CDR3 DNA: TGTGCCAGCAGCTACGACCTGTGGGACGAGCAGTACTTC; CDR3 protein: CASSYDLWDEQYF
V gene: TRBV10-3; clone size: -; J gene: TRBJ1-1; CDR3 length: 16; D gene: TRBD1; CDR3 DNA: TGTGCCATCAGACGAGGAGACAGGGGACCAAGCACTGAAGCTTTCTTT; CDR3 protein: CAIRRGDRGPSTEAFF
V gene: TRBV6-5; clone size: -; J gene: TRBJ2-7; CDR3 length: 15; D gene: -; CDR3 DNA: TGTGCCAGCAGTTACACCGACGGGAGCTCCTACGAGCAGTACTTC; CDR3 protein: CASSYTDGSSYEQYF
V gene: TRBV19; clone size: -; J gene: TRBJ1-5; CDR3 length: 16; D gene: -; CDR3 DNA: TGTGCCAGTACCACACTAGGGAGTTCTCTCAATCAGCCCCAGCATTTT; CDR3 protein: CASTTLGSSLNQPQHF
V gene: TRBV7-8; clone size: -; J gene: TRBJ2-7; CDR3 length: 14; D gene: -; CDR3 DNA: TGTGCCAGCAGCTTGACCGGCCAAACCTACGAGCAGTACTTC; CDR3 protein: CASSLTGQTYEQYF
V gene: TRBV28; clone size: -; J gene: TRBJ2-7; CDR3 length: 16; D gene: -; CDR3 DNA: TGTGCCAGCAGTCAGGGAAGGGAATCCTCCTCCTACGAGCAGTACTTC; CDR3 protein: CASSQGRESSSYEQYF
V gene: TRBV11-2; clone size: -; J gene: TRBJ1-6; CDR3 length: 14; D gene: -; CDR3 DNA: TGTGCCAGCAGCTTAGGACAAAATAATTCACCCCTCCACTTT; CDR3 protein: CASSLGQNNSPLHF
V gene: TRBV28; clone size: -; J gene: TRBJ1-4; CDR3 length: 15; D gene: -; CDR3 DNA: TGTGCCAGCAGCTGGGCCAGCGCAACTAATGAAAAACTGTTTTTT; CDR3 protein: CASSWASATNEKLFF
V gene: TRBV2; clone size: few; J gene: TRBJ2-7; CDR3 length: 18; D gene: TRBD1; CDR3 DNA: TGTGCCAGCTCCCTGGGACAGGGGGACTATCGGCTTTCCTACGAGCAGTACTTC; CDR3 protein: CASSLGQGDYRLSYEQYF
V gene: TRBV7-9; clone size: -; J gene: TRBJ1-3; CDR3 length: 15; D gene: -; CDR3 DNA: TGTGCCAGCAGGTCTCAGAACAGCTCTGGAAACACCATATATTTT; CDR3 protein: CASRSQNSSGNTIYF
V gene: TRBV30; clone size: -; J gene: TRBJ2-1; CDR3 length: 12; D gene: TRBD1; CDR3 DNA: TGTGCCTGGAGCGACAGGGGCAATGAGCAGTTCTTC; CDR3 protein: CAWSDRGNEQFF
V gene: TRBV5-8; clone size: -; J gene: TRBJ2-7; CDR3 length: 12; D gene: -; CDR3 DNA: TGTGCCAGCAGCTATAGCTCGTACGAGCAGTACTTC; CDR3 protein: CASSYSSYEQYF
V gene: TRBV29-1; clone size: -; J gene: TRBJ1-2; CDR3 length: 11; D gene: -; CDR3 DNA: TGCAGCGTTGACCCAGGCTATGGCTACACCTTC; CDR3 protein: CSVDPGYGYTF
V gene: TRBV4-2; clone size: few; J gene: TRBJ1-3; CDR3 length: 16; D gene: -; CDR3 DNA: TGTGCCAGCAGCCAAGATCCGCTTTACTCTGGAAACACCATATATTTT; CDR3 protein: CASSQDPLYSGNTIYF
V gene: TRBV7-9; clone size: -; J gene: TRBJ2-1; CDR3 length: 17; D gene: TRBD2; CDR3 DNA: TGTGCCAGCAGCATGGGACTAGCGGGAGCGTCCTACAATGAGCAGTTCTTC; CDR3 protein: CASSMGLAGASYNEQFF